The T cell receptor beta chain described here comes from a study of cytomegalovirus exposure and HLA in healthy donors. Study-level findings and limits: Associated with HLA alleles at 0.05 false discovery rate in a later analysis were 16,951 TCR beta sequences. Reported findings show TCR beta sequences accurately forecast HLA-A and HLA-B alleles in most subjects.

Use of 60 Vbeta and 13 Jbeta primers characterized the PCR. Per the study methods: Approximately 79 million unique TCR beta chains, roughly 11 million of them shared, were counted by a later analysis. Data came from immunoSEQ multiplex PCR; TCRdb stores just in-frame clones and leaves some out. V and J calls plus clone size are reproduced from that table; the DNA served to infer D and trimming. Seen here are under 200,000 clones, approximately 78% observed once, and the top ten hold about 1.7%. The length of the CDR3 is 12 residues. Germline V lookup: CDR1 SGHNT, CDR2 YENEEA. V was shortened by 5 bases and J by 7 bases, with 11 bases between the two germline ends. This clone was recorded once. Its antigen is as yet unknown. Donors in the study were healthy people who gave bone marrow.

The sequenced material came from PBMCs. The chain couples TRBV11-3 to TRBJ1-2; a possible D gene is TRBD1 (6 bases). This receptor was obtained from a young woman in good health and CMV-seronegative. The CDR3 spells CASSGTGFGYTF. The CDR3 nucleotides read TGTGCCAGCAGCGGAACAGGGTTTGGCTACACCTTC.